The clone carrying this T cell receptor beta chain was observed at least ten times. Its antigen is not identified. The data originate from a study of CD8+CD57+ T cells in acquired aplastic anemia. Across the whole study: CD4+ and CD8+ cells, once sorted, gave DNA averaging about 3 ug.

According to the study, genomic DNA was the template for TCR beta VDJ and CDR3 profiling. TCRdb re-called the reads through MiXCR, storing one row per CDR3 protein. The sample has under 200,000 distinct CDR3 sequences; less than 60% are singletons. Sequenced patients had shown CD8+CD57+ cell expansion by flow cytometry. In germline, CDR1 is MGHDK, CDR2 SYGVNS. This CDR3 comprises 15 residues. V was cut by 5 bases and J by 5 bases, with 18 bases left in between. Study outcomes and limitations: Patients and controls shared about 30 CD8+ CDR3 sequences. Levels of CD8+ Simpson's diversity were not significantly distinct in patients versus controls.

The sample was sorted CD4+, CD8+, or CD8+CD57+ T cells (not recorded which) from PBMCs. This sequence joins TRBV25-1 and TRBJ1-1, with D perhaps matching TRBD1 (5 bases). The sequence derives from a human donor with aplastic anemia. DNA for the CDR3: TGTGCCAGCAGTCCCCTCGGGGGGGTGGGGACTGAAGCTTTCTTT. Protein sequence: CASSPLGGVGTEAFF.